This entry features one T cell receptor beta chain sequence. The data stem from a study of blood T cell repertoires in COVID-19. The wider study: PBMCs, B-cell-depleted T cells, or T cells provided the cDNA or gDNA that made up the material.

Measured with immunoSEQ multiplex PCR; TCRdb has only the in-frame clones, and not every one. This repertoire shows under 300,000 clones, about 80% found once; its top ten account for roughly 2%. CDR3 length equals 14 residues. Germline-derived CDR1 and CDR2 are LGHDT and YNNKEL (reference sequence). Trimming removed 4 bases from V and 8 bases from J, with 14 bases in between. Sequencing was carried out using peripheral blood. This chain uses TRBV3-1 (or the pseudogene TRBV3-2) with TRBJ1-4; possible D gene TRBD1, 5 bases. The origin of this receptor is a man aged 25-45 years who had recovered from COVID-19. CDR3 amino acids: CASSPRDLTEKLFF. The DNA of the CDR3 is TGTGCCAGCAGCCCACGGGACTTGACGGAAAAACTGTTTTTT.